This T cell receptor (beta chain) is from a study of blood T cell repertoires in COVID-19. Using immunoSEQ multiplex PCR, the repertoire was profiled, and TCRdb retains in-frame clones only, with some absent. In the table there are approximately 350,000 clones, more than 70% of which are singletons. Sequencing was done on a sample of peripheral blood. This TCR was sampled from a woman aged 65 to 85 with COVID-19, enrolled during active disease.

The CDR3 is CASSSTGLGAGELFF. The CDR3 nucleotides are TGTGCCAGCAGTTCTACAGGCTTAGGCGCCGGGGAGCTGTTTTTT. The chain has TRBV28 and TRBJ2-2; perhaps TRBD1 as D (5 bases). The CDR3 consists of 15 residues. CDR1 and CDR2 from the germline V gene are MDHEN and SYDVKM. Trimming stripped 4 bases from V and 6 bases from J, with 15 bases between.